The sample holds many counts of the clone carrying this T cell receptor (beta chain). Its cognate antigen is unknown. TCR cDNA molecules were tagged individually, and each one carried a unique molecular identifier. TCRdb recomputed calls from the 5' RACE reads with MiXCR, one row per CDR3 protein. The data contain roughly 40,000 distinct CDR3 sequences, approximately 7% of them singletons. Time point specified: sample taken at primary tumor resection. No cell sorting; template was whole RNA from tumor, lung tissue or PBMC. The donor group consisted of around 77 patients who had untreated, early-stage non-small cell lung cancer. These data come from a study of spatial heterogeneity in lung cancer. Overall study: Raw sequencing reads included, on average, more than 9.5 appearances of each unique TCR and UMI combination. Findings and limits, study-wide: Relative to follow-up, resection was when ubiquitous expanded tumor TCRs appeared more in blood.

Trimming took 4 bases from V and 0 from J, leaving 10 bases between them. The CDR3 has 15 amino acids. Germline V gene data show CDR1 as MDHEN and CDR2 as SYDVKM. Sequences were derived from PBMCs, sampled at surgery. The V and J genes are TRBV28 and TRBJ1-5, with a tentative D call TRBD1 (5 bases). The receptor was derived from a female donor with early-stage non-small cell lung cancer. CDR3 in amino acids: CASSWGSHSNQPQHF. CDR3 DNA: TGTGCCAGCAGTTGGGGGTCTCATAGCAATCAGCCCCAGCATTTT.